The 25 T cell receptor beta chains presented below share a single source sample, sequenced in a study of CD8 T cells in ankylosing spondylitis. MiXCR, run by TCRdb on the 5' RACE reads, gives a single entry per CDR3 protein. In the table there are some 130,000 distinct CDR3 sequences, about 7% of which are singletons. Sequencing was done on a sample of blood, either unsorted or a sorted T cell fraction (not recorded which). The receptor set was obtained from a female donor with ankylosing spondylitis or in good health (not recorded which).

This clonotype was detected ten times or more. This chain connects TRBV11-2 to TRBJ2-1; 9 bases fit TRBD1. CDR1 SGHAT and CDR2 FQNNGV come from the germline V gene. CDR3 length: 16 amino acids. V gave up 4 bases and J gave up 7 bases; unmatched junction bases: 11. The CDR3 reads CASSSLPGQGTNEQFF. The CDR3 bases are TGTGCCAGCAGCTCCCTCCCGGGACAGGGTACAAATGAGCAGTTCTTC.

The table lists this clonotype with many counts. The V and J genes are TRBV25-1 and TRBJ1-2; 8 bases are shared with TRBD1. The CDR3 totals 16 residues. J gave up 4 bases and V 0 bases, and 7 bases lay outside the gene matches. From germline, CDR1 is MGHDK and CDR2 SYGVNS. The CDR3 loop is CASSEYGPGQAYGYTF. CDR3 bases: TGTGCCAGCAGTGAATACGGGCCGGGACAGGCCTATGGCTACACCTTC.

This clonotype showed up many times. The CDR3 DNA reads as TGTGCCAGCAGCTTAGGGGGGACAGTCGGATCCTACGAGCAGTACTTC. Translation: CASSLGGTVGSYEQYF. V gene TRBV7-9 combines with J gene TRBJ2-7, with 7 positions matching TRBD1. Trimming at V came to 1 base and at J to 1 base, leaving 7 bases not matched to a gene. CDR1 SEHNR and CDR2 FQNEAQ come from the germline V gene (reference sequence). This CDR3 is 16 amino acids long.

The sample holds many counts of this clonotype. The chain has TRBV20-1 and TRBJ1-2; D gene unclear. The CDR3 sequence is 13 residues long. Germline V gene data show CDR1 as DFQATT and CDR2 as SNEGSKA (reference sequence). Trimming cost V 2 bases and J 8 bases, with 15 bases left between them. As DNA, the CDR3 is TGCAGTGCTAGAATTAGGAGTGGAGGAGGCTACACCTTC. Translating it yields CSARIRSGGGYTF.

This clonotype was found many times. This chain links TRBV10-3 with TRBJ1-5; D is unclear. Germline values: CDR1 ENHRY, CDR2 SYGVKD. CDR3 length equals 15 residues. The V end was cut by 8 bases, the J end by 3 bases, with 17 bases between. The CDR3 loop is CAIGEAGRANQPQHF. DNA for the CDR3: TGTGCCATCGGGGAGGCGGGGAGGGCCAATCAGCCCCAGCATTTT.

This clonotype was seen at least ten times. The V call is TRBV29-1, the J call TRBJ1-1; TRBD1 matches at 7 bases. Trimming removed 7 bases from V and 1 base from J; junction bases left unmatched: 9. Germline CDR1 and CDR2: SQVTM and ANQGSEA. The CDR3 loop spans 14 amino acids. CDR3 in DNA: TGCAGCGCAATGACAGGGATGGGGAACACTGAAGCTTTCTTT. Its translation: CSAMTGMGNTEAFF.

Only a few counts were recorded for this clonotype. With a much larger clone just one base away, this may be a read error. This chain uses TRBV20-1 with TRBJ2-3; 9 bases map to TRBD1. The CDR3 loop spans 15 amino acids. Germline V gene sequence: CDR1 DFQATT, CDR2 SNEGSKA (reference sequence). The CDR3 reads CCAPDRGGGTDTQYF. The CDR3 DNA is TGCTGTGCCCCGGACAGGGGAGGAGGCACAGATACGCAGTATTTT.

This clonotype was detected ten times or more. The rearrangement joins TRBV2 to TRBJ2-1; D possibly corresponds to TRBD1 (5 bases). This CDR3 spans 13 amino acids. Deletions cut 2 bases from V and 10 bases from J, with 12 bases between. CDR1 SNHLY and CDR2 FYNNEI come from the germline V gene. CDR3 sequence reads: CASSETRTLEQFF. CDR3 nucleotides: TGTGCCAGCAGTGAAACCAGGACACTGGAGCAGTTCTTC. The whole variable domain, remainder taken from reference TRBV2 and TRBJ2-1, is EPEVTQTPSHQVTQMGQEVILRCVPISNHLYFYWYRQILGQKVEFLVSFYNNEISEKSEIFDDQFSVERPDGSNFTLKIRSTKLEDSAMYFCASSETRTLEQFFGPGTRLTVL.

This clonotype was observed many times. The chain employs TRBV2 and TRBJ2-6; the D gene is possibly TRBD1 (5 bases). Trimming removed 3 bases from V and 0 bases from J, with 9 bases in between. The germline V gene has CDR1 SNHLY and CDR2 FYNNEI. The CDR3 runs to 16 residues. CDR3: CASSDRQNSGANVLTF. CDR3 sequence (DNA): TGTGCCAGCAGTGACCGACAGAACTCTGGGGCCAACGTCCTGACTTTC.

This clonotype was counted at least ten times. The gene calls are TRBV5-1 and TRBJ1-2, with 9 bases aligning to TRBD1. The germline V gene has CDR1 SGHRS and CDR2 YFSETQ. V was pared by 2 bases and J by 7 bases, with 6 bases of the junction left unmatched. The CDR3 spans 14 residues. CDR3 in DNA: TGCGCCAGCAGCTTTGGGACAGGGTCGGGTGGCTACACCTTC. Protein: CASSFGTGSGGYTF.

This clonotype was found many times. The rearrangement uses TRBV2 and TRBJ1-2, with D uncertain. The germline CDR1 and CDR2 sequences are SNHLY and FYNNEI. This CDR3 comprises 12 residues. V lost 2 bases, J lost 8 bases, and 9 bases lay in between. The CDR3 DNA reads TGTGCCAGCAGTGAACGGAATGCGGGCTACACCTTC. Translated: CASSERNAGYTF.

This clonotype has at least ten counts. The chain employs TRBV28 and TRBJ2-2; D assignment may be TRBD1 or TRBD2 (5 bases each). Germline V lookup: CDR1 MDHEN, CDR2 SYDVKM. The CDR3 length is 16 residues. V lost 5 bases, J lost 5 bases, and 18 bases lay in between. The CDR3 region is CASSQAGTTRTGELFF. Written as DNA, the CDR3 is TGTGCCAGCAGTCAAGCCGGGACCACCAGAACCGGGGAGCTGTTTTTT. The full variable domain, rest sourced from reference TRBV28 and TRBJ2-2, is DVKVTQSSRYLVKRTGEKVFLECVQDMDHENMFWYRQDPGLGLRLIYFSYDVKMKEKGDIPEGYSVSREKKERFSLILESASTNQTSMYLCASSQAGTTRTGELFFGEGSRLTVL.

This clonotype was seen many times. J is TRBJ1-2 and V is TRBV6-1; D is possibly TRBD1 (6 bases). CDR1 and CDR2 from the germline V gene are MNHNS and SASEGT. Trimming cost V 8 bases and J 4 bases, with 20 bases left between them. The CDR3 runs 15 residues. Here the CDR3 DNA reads TGTGCCAGCGCGAAAGACCTAGGGGGATTCTATGGCTACACCTTC. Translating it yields CASAKDLGGFYGYTF.

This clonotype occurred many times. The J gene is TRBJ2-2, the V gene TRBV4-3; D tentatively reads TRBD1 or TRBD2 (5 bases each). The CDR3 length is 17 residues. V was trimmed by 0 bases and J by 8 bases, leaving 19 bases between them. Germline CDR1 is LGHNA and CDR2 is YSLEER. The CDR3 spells CASSQELGTLQSGELFF. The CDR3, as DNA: TGCGCCAGCAGCCAAGAACTCGGGACGTTACAGAGTGGGGAGCTGTTTTTT.

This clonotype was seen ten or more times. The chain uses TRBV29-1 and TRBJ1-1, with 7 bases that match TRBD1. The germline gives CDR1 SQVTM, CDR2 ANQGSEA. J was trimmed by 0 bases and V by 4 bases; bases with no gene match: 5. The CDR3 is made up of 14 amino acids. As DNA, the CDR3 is TGCAGCGTTGGAGGGGGCCCCTTGAACACTGAAGCTTTCTTT. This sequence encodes CSVGGGPLNTEAFF.

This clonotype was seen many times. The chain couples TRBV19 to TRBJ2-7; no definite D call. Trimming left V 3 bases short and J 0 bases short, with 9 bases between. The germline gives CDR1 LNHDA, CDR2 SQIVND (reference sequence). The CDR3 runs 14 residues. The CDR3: CASSIVHSSYEQYF. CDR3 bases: TGTGCCAGTAGTATCGTCCACAGCTCCTACGAGCAGTACTTC.

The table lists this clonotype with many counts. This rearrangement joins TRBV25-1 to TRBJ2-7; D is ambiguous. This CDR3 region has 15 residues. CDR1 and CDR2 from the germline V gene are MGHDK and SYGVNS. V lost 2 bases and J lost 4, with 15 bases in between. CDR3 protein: CASSEIWFPTYEQYF. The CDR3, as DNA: TGTGCCAGCAGTGAAATCTGGTTTCCAACATACGAGCAGTACTTC.

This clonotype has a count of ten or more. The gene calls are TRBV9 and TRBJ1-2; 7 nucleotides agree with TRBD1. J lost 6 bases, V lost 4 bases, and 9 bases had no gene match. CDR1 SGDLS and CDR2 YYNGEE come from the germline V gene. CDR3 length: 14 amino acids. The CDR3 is CASSRGQETDGYTF. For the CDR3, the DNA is TGTGCCAGCAGCCGAGGACAGGAGACTGATGGCTACACCTTC.

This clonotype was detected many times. As DNA, the CDR3 is TGTGCCAGCAGTGAAAGGGTGGGAAAACGGAGAGCTTTCTTT. It translates to CASSERVGKRRAFF. The V gene is TRBV6-1, the J gene TRBJ1-1; D unclear. Deletions cut 2 bases from V and 10 bases from J, with 17 bases between. This CDR3 is 14 amino acids long. Germline-derived CDR1 and CDR2 are MNHNS and SASEGT.

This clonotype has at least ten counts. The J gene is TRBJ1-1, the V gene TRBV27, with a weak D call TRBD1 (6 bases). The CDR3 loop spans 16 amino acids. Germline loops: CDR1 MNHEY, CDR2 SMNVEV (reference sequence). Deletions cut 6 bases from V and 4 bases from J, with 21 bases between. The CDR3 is CASRKRTTGFVTEAFF. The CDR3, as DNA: TGTGCCAGCAGGAAACGAACAACAGGGTTCGTCACTGAAGCTTTCTTT.

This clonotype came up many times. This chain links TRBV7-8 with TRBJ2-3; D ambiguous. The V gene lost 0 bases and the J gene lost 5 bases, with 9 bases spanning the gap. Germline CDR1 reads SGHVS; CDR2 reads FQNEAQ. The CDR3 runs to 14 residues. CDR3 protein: CASSLATWGDTQYF. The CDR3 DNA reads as TGTGCCAGCAGCTTAGCGACTTGGGGAGATACGCAGTATTTT.

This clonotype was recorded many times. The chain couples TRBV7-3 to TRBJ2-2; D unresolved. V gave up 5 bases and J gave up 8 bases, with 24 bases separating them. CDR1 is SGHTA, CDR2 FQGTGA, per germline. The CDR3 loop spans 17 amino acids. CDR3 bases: TGTGCCAGCAGCCCTAACGGCGCGAAAATTAGTCCTGGGGAGCTGTTTTTT. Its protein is CASSPNGAKISPGELFF.

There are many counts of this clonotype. CDR3 DNA: TGTGCCAGCAGTTACTCGGCCAGGGGGCTTCAGCCCCAGCATTTT. It encodes CASSYSARGLQPQHF. V is TRBV6-5 and J is TRBJ1-5; TRBD1 aligns across 8 bases. The CDR3 consists of 15 residues. J gave up 6 bases and V 0 bases, and 4 bases lay outside the gene matches. Looked up from germline, CDR1 is MNHEY and CDR2 is SVGAGI.

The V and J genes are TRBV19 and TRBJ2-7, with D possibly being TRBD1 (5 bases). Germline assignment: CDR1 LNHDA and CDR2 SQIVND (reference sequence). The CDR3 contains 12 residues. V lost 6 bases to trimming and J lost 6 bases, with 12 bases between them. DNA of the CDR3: TGTGCCAGTAGAACCAACACAGGCGAGCAGTACTTC. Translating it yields CASRTNTGEQYF.

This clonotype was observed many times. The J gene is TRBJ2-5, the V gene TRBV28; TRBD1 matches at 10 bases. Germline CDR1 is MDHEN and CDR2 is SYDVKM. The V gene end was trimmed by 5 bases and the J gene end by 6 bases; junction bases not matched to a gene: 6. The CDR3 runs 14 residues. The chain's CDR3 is CASSPRTGGKTQYF. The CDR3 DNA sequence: TGTGCCAGCAGTCCAAGGACAGGGGGAAAGACCCAGTACTTC.